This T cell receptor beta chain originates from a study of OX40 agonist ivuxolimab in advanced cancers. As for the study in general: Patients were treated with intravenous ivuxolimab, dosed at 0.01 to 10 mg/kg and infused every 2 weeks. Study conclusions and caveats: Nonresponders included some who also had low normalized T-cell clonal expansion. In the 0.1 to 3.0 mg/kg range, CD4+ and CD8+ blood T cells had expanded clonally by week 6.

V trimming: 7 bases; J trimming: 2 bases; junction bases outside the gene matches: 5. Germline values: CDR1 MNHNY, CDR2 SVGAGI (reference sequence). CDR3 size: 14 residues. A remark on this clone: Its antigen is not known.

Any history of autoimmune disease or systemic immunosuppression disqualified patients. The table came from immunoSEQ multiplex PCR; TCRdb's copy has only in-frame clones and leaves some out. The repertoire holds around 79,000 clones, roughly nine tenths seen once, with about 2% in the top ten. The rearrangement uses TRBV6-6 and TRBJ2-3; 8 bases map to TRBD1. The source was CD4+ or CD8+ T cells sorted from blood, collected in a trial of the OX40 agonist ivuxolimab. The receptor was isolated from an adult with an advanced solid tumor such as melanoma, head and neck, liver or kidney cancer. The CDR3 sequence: CASIRQGNTDTQYF. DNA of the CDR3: TGTGCCAGCATCAGACAGGGGAACACAGATACGCAGTATTTT.